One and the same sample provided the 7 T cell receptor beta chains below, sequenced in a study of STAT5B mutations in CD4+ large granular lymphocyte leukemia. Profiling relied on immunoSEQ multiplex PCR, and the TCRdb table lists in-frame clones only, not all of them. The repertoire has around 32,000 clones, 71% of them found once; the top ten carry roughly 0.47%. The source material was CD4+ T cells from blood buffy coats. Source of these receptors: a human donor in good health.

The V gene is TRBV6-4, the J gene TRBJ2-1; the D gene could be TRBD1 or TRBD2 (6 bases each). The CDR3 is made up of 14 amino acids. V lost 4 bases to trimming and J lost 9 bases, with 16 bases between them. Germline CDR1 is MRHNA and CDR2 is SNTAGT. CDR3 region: CASSVWGAGPEQFF. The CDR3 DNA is TGTGCCAGCAGTGTGTGGGGGGCAGGTCCTGAGCAGTTCTTC.

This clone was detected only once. CDR3 loop: CASSPGASGGARETQYF. As DNA, the CDR3 is TGCGCCAGCAGCCCCGGGGCTAGCGGGGGGGCCCGCGAGACCCAGTACTTC. This rearrangement joins TRBV5-1 to TRBJ2-5; TRBD2 matches 12 bases. Germline CDR1 is SGHRS and CDR2 is YFSETQ. The CDR3 consists of 17 residues. V lost 4 bases and J lost 5; bases outside the gene matches: 12.

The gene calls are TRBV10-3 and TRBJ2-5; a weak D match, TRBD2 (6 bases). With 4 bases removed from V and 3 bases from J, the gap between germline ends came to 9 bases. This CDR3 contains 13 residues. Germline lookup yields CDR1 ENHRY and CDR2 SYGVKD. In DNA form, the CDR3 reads TGTGCCATCAGTGCGTGGGGGGAAGAGACCCAGTACTTC. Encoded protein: CAISAWGEETQYF.

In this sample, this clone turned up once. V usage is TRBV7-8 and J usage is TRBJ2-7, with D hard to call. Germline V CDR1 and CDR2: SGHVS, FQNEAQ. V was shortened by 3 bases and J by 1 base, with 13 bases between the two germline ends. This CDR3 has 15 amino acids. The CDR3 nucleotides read TGTGCCAGCAGCTTGACGGCAGGTTCTTCCTACGAGCAGTACTTC. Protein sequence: CASSLTAGSSYEQYF.

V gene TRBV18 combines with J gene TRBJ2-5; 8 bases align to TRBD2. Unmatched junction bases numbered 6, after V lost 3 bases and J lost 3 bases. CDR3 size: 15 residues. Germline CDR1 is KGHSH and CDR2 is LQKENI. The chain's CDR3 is CASSPPGTRKETQYF. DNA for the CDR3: TGTGCCAGCTCACCCCCCGGGACTAGAAAAGAGACCCAGTACTTC.

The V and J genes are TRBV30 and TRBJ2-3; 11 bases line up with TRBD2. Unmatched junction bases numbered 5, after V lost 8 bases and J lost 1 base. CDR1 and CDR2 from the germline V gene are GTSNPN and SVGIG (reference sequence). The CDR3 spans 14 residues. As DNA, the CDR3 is TGTGCCGTAAAACTAGCGGGGGGCACAGATACGCAGTATTTT. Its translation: CAVKLAGGTDTQYF.

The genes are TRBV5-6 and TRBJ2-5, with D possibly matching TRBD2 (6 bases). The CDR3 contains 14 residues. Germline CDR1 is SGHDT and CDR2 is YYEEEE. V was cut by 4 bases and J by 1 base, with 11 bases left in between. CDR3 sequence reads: CASSPPSVQETQYF. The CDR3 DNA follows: TGTGCCAGCAGCCCCCCTAGCGTCCAAGAGACCCAGTACTTC. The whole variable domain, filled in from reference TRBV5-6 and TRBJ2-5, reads DAGVTQSPTHLIKTRGQQVTLRCSPKSGHDTVSWYQQALGQGPQFIFQYYEEEERQRGNFPDRFSGHQFPNYSSELNVNALLLGDSALYLCASSPPSVQETQYFGPGTRLLVL.